This T cell receptor (beta chain) was documented in a study of OX40 agonist ivuxolimab in advanced cancers. With respect to the entire study: Ivuxolimab was an agonistic, fully human IgG2 monoclonal antibody directed against OX40 (CD134), a costimulatory receptor. Partial responses were achieved by three dose-escalation patients, of whom one had hepatocellular carcinoma and two had cutaneous melanoma. The point of sequencing TCRbeta in the periphery was to test whether ivuxolimab changed TCR sequence diversity and drove clonal T-cell expansion. A male proportion of roughly 80% and a mean age of 60 years, ranging from about 23 to 79, were recorded for the dose-escalation cohort. Among the roughly 50 dose-escalation patients, approximately 20 had hepatocellular carcinoma, roughly 15 melanoma, 9 renal cell carcinoma and 9 head and neck cancer. Intravenous ivuxolimab was administered to patients every 2 weeks at six dose levels: 0.01, 0.1, 0.3, 1.5, 3 and 10 mg/kg. Patients were allowed to have had prior anti-PD-1, anti-PD-L1 or anti-CTLA-4 therapy, and approximately 41% of the dose-escalation patients had previously received checkpoint inhibitors. The paper reports the monotherapy dose-escalation portion (N of about 54 patients) of the phase I ivuxolimab trial.

A word on this clone: Its binding antigen is unknown. No much larger clone exists at a distance of one base, and base qualities are not known.

To sequence the TCRbeta CDR3 region, genomic DNA was isolated from the sorted cells. The immunoSEQ Assay was used for sequencing of TCRbeta CDR3 regions. The immuneACCESS repertoire file appears here via TCRdb, limited to in-frame rearrangements. These files lack a portion of the clones; in checked studies, under half of the deficit traces to unresolved V genes, and the cause of the others is not known. The sample table shows 55,000 to 65,000 clones, and roughly nine tenths are seen once. About 0.38% of the sample belongs to the ten largest clones. The CDR3 has 17 amino acids, counting the end cysteine and phenylalanine. Of the read, only the CDR3 DNA is kept; its 51 bases are in frame from base 1. Cut back by 5 bases and 6 bases, the V and J ends lie 20 bases apart. The CDR1 and CDR2 encoded by the germline V gene are SGHVS and FQNEAQ. What the work shows at the level of the full study, not this receptor alone: Clonal expansion of both CD4+ and CD8+ blood T cells was observed from baseline to week 6 at doses 0.1 to 3.0 mg/kg. After ivuxolimab, CD8+ T cells had more expanded clones than CD4+ T cells on average. In the 0.1-3.0 mg/kg groups, partial responders were among the patients with the lowest normalized peripheral clonal expansion, particularly in CD8+ T cells. Low levels of normalized T-cell clonal expansion were also seen in some nonresponding patients. Antigen specificity was not determined for the clonally expanded peripheral T cells.

The trial excluded patients who had a history of autoimmune disease or were on systemic immunosuppression. In every dose cohort, peripheral blood was drawn for TCR sequencing at baseline, cycle 4 day 1, and cycle 7 day 1. Samples were obtained from an open-label, multicenter, first-in-human phase I dose-escalation trial of ivuxolimab. Adults with locally advanced or metastatic head and neck squamous cell, hepatocellular, melanoma or renal cell carcinoma were enrolled in the trial. Before TCR sequencing, CD4+ T cells and CD8+ T cells were sorted from peripheral blood as separate populations. The chain is encoded by TRBV7-8 joined to TRBJ1-6, with TRBD1 perhaps the D gene, on 5 matching bases. The origin of this receptor is an adult with an advanced solid tumor such as melanoma, head and neck, liver or kidney cancer. Specimen: CD4+ or CD8+ T cells sorted from blood, collected in a trial of the OX40 agonist ivuxolimab. The CDR3 region: CASSNARGDRPNSPLHF. The DNA is as follows: TGTGCCAGCAGCAACGCTCGGGGGGATCGTCCTAATTCACCCCTCCACTTT.